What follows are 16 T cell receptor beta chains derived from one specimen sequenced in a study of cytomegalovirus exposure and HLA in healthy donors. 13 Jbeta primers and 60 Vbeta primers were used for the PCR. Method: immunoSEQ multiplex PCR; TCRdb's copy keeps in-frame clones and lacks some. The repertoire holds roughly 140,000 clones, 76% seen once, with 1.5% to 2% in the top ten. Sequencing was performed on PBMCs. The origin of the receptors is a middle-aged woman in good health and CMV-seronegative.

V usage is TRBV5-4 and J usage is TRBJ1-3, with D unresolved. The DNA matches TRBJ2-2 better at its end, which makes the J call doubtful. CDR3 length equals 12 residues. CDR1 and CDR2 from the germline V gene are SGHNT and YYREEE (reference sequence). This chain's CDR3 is CASSLHTGELFF. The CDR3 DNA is TGTGCCAGCAGCTTGCATACCGGGGAGCTGTTTTTT.

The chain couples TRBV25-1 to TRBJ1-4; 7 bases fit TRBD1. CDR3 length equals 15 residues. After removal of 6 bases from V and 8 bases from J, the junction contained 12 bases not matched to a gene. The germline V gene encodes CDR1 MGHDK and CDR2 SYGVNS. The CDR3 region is CASRRGGNRGEKLFF. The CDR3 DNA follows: TGTGCCAGCAGGAGAGGGGGCAACAGGGGCGAAAAACTGTTTTTT.

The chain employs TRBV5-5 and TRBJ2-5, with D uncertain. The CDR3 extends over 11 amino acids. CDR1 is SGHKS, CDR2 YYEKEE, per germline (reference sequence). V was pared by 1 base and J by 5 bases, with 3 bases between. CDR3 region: CASSLYETQYF. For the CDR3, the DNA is TGTGCCAGCAGCTTGTATGAGACCCAGTACTTC.

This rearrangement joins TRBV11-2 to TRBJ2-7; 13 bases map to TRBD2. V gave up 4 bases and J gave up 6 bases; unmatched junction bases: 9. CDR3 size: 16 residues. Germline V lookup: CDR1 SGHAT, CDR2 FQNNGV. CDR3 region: CASSSHLLAGGREQYF. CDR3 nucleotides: TGTGCCAGCAGCTCCCACTTACTAGCGGGGGGGCGCGAGCAGTACTTC.

CDR3 region: CASSPFERTTEQYF. CDR3 DNA: TGTGCCAGCAGCCCGTTCGAGCGGACTACGGAGCAGTACTTC. This chain uses TRBV5-6 with TRBJ2-5; TRBD2 is a possible D gene (6 bases). The V end lost 4 bases, the J end lost 11 bases, and 21 bases lay between the germline ends. Germline assignment: CDR1 SGHDT and CDR2 YYEEEE. The CDR3 is made up of 14 amino acids.

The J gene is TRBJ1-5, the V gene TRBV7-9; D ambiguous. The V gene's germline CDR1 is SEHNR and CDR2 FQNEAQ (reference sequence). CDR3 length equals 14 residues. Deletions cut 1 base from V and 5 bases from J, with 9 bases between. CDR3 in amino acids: CASSLVGSYQPQHF. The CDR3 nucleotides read TGTGCCAGCAGCTTAGTTGGCTCGTATCAGCCCCAGCATTTT.

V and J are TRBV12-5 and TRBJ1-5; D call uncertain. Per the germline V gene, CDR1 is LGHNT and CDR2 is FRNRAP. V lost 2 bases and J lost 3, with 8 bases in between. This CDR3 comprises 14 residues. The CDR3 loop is CASGLSRINQPQHF. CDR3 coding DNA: TGTGCTAGTGGTTTGAGCAGGATCAATCAGCCCCAGCATTTT.

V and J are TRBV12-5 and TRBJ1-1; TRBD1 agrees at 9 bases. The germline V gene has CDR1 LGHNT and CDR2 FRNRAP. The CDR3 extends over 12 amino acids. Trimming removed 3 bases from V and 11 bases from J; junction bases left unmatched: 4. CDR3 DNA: TGTGCTAGTGGTTTTGGGACAGGGAGGGCTTTCTTT. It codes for CASGFGTGRAFF. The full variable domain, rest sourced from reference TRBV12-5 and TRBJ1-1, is DARVTQTPRHKVTEMGQEVTMRCQPILGHNTVFWYRQTMMQGLELLAYFRNRAPLDDSGMPKDRFSAEMPDATLATLKIQPSEPRDSAVYFCASGFGTGRAFFGQGTRLTVV.

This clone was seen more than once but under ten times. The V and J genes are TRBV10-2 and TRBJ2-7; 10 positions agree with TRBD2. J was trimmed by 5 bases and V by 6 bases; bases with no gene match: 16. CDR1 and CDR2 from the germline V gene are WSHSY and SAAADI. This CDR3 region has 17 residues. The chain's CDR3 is CASSPFGGSGRAHEQYF. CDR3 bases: TGCGCCAGCAGCCCCTTTGGTGGAAGCGGGAGGGCCCACGAGCAGTACTTC.

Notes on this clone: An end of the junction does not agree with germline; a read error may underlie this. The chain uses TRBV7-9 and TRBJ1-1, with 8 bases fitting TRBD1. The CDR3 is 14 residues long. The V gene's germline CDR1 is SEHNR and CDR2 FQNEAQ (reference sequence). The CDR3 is CSSSLTGDTFVAFF. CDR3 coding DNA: TGTTCCAGCAGCTTGACAGGGGACACTTTCGTGGCTTTCTTT.

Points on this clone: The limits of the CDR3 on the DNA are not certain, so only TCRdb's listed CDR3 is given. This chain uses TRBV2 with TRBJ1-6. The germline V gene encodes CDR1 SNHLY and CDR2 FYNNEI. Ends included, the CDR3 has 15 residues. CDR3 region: CASSTSSSYNSPLHF.

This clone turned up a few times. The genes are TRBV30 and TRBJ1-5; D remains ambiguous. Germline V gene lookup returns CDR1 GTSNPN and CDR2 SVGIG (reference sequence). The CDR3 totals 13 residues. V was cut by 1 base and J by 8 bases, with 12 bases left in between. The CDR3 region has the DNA TGTGCCTGGAGTGCGCCTTACCGGGAGCCCCAGCATTTT. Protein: CAWSAPYREPQHF.

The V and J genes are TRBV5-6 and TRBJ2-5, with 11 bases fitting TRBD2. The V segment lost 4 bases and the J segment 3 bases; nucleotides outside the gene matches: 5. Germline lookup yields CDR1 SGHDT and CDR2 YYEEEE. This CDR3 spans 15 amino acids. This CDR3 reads CASSPVAGGEETQYF. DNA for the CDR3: TGTGCCAGCAGCCCCGTAGCGGGAGGGGAAGAGACCCAGTACTTC.

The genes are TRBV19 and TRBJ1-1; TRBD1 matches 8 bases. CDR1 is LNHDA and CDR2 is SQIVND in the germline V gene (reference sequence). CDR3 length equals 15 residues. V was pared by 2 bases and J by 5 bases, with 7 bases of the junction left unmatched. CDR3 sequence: CASSIFGRGPTEAFF. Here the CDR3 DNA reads TGTGCCAGTAGTATATTTGGCAGGGGGCCGACTGAAGCTTTCTTT.

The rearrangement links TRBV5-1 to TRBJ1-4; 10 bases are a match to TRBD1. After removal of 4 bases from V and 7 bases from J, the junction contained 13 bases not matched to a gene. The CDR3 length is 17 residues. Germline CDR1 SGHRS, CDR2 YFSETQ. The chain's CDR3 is CASSAVPGQGWGEKLFF. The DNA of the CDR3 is TGCGCCAGCAGCGCCGTCCCGGGACAGGGGTGGGGTGAAAAACTGTTTTTT. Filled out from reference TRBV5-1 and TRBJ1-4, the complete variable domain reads KAGVTQTPRYLIKTRGQQVTLSCSPISGHRSVSWYQQTPGQGLQFLFEYFSETQRNKGNFPGRFSGRQFSNSRSEMNVSTLELGDSALYLCASSAVPGQGWGEKLFFGSGTQLSVL.

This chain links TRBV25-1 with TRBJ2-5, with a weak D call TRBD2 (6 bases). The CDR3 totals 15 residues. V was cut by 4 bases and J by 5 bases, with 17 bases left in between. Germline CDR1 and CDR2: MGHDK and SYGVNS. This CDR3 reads CASSAGLSGTETQYF. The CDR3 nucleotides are TGTGCCAGCAGTGCCGGACTATCGGGTACCGAGACCCAGTACTTC. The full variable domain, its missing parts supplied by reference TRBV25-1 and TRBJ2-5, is EADIYQTPRYLVIGTGKKITLECSQTMGHDKMYWYQQDPGMELHLIHYSYGVNSTEKGDLSSESTVSRIRTEHFPLTLESARPSHTSQYLCASSAGLSGTETQYFGPGTRLLVL.